The 32 T cell receptor beta chains below were found in one sample sequenced in a study of tumor-infiltrating lymphocytes in primary liver carcinoma. Constant-region priming of 500 ng total RNA yielded TCR beta cDNA. Libraries for TCR beta were built through three nested multiplex PCR rounds, which together made up a slightly modified ARM-PCR procedure. For around 9 cycles apiece, the opening two PCR rounds ran with TRBV1-TRBV30 forward primers and a C-beta reverse primer. TCRdb re-derived calls from the multiplex PCR reads in MiXCR, one entry per CDR3 protein. This sample has tens of thousands of distinct CDR3 sequences, with approximately 70% found just once. From unsorted bulk tissue weighing about 20-33 mg, DNA and RNA were co-extracted. The sample taken for sequencing was tumor-adjacent normal liver tissue. Receptors originate from a man aged 35-49 years with primary liver carcinoma and hepatitis B virus infection.

On this clonotype: A read error may account for a junction end that differs from germline. CDR3 sequence reads: CVSNLRFWRSSTDTQYF. CDR3 nucleotide sequence: TGTGTCAGCAACTTGAGGTTCTGGCGGAGCAGCACAGATACGCAGTATTTT. This chain uses TRBV5-6 with TRBJ2-3; D is ambiguous. CDR3 size: 17 residues. Germline CDR1 is SGHDT and CDR2 is YYEEEE.

The chain links TRBV6-2 or TRBV6-3 to TRBJ2-2, with D tentatively TRBD2 (5 bases). The V end was cut by 9 bases, the J end by 6 bases, with 14 bases between. The CDR3 has 13 residues. Looked up from germline, CDR1 is MNHEY and CDR2 is SVGEGT. The CDR3 coding sequence is TGTGCCAGTTACTCGGGGTCCCCCGGGGAGCTGTTTTTT. Encoded protein: CASYSGSPGELFF.

The chain is built from TRBV6-1 and TRBJ2-2; tentatively, D is TRBD2 (5 bases). The germline V gene has CDR1 MNHNS and CDR2 SASEGT. V was shortened by 4 bases and J by 7 bases, with 13 bases between the two germline ends. CDR3 length: 14 amino acids. CDR3 DNA: TGTGCCAGCAGTGGTGCTAGCATCGTCGGGGAGCTGTTTTTT. Residues: CASSGASIVGELFF.

With respect to this clonotype: The germline gene is not matched at one end of the junction; a read error may be the cause. The chain carries TRBV11-1 and TRBJ2-1, with D perhaps matching TRBD1 (6 bases). This CDR3 is built from 14 residues. CDR1 SGHAT and CDR2 FQDESV come from the germline V gene (reference sequence). The DNA of the CDR3 is TGTGCCAGCAGCTTAGACATACAGGGCGGCGAGCAGTTGTTC. Residues: CASSLDIQGGEQLF.

Note on this clonotype: Germline and junction disagree at one end, which may indicate a read error. The chain uses TRBV11-1 and TRBJ2-7; possibly TRBD2 for D (5 bases). The CDR3 extends over 17 amino acids. Germline assignment: CDR1 SGHAT and CDR2 FQDESV (reference sequence). DNA of the CDR3: TGTGCCAGCAGCTTAGGGCCGGCGGGTGAAAGTTCCTACGTGCAGTACTTC. Translated, it gives CASSLGPAGESSYVQYF.

The rearrangement links TRBV6-5 to TRBJ1-4; TRBD1 matches 9 bases. Trimming cost V 7 bases and J 3 bases; bases outside gene matches: 6. CDR3 length equals 15 residues. The V gene's germline CDR1 is MNHEY and CDR2 SVGAGI. The CDR3 sequence is CASTVQGAANEKLFF. The CDR3 DNA sequence: TGTGCCAGCACCGTACAGGGGGCGGCTAATGAAAAACTGTTTTTT.

As to this clonotype: Germline and junction disagree at one end, which may indicate a read error. The V gene is TRBV6-5, the J gene TRBJ2-7; D remains ambiguous. The CDR3 extends over 14 amino acids. Germline V CDR1 and CDR2: MNHEY, SVGAGI. The CDR3 DNA reads TGTGCCAGCAGTTCCCCCTGGGCCACCTACGAGCAGCACTTC. Translating gives CASSSPWATYEQHF.

This clonotype was detected many times. The chain joins TRBV28 to TRBJ2-7; 8 positions agree with TRBD1. CDR1 and CDR2 from the germline V gene are MDHEN and SYDVKM. This CDR3 spans 14 amino acids. J was trimmed by 4 bases and V by 8 bases; bases with no gene match: 10. CDR3 loop: CASETRQGRYEQYF. The DNA of the CDR3 is TGTGCCAGCGAGACTCGACAGGGGCGTTACGAGCAGTACTTC.

This chain connects TRBV11-2 to TRBJ2-7, with 8 positions matching TRBD2. Germline CDR1 SGHAT, CDR2 FQNNGV. The CDR3 extends over 13 amino acids. The CDR3 bases are TGTGTCATCAGCTTCGGAGGGACTAGCGAGCAGTACTTC. It codes for CVISFGGTSEQYF.

The rearrangement uses TRBV7-8 and TRBJ2-1, with D perhaps matching TRBD2 (6 bases). Germline CDR1 and CDR2: SGHVS and FQNEAQ. V was cut by 6 bases and J by 4 bases, with 19 bases left in between. The CDR3 covers 16 residues. The CDR3, as DNA: TGTGCCAGCAGATCCCTGCTTAGCGGAGCGTACAATGAGCAGTTCTTC. It encodes CASRSLLSGAYNEQFF. Full variable domain (missing parts from reference TRBV7-8 and TRBJ2-1): GAGVSQSPRYKVAKRGQDVALRCDPISGHVSLFWYQQALGQGPEFLTYFQNEAQLDKSGLPSDRFFAERPEGSVSTLKIQRTQQEDSAVYLCASRSLLSGAYNEQFFGPGTRLTVL.

This clonotype was recorded at least ten times. The rearrangement joins TRBV10-3 to TRBJ2-7; D is unclear. The CDR3 extends over 13 amino acids. Trimming removed 3 bases from V and 5 bases from J, with 11 bases in between. Germline assignment: CDR1 ENHRY and CDR2 SYGVKD. CDR3 residues: CAISESRADEQYF. As DNA, the CDR3 is TGTGCCATCAGTGAATCTAGGGCGGACGAGCAGTACTTC.

The table lists this clonotype with a count of one. At one end, the junction sequence differs from germline, possibly due to a read error. The V gene is TRBV11-2, the J gene TRBJ2-5, with D uncertain. The V gene's germline CDR1 is SGHAT and CDR2 FQNNGV. This CDR3 has 17 residues. The CDR3 sequence: CASSLEPGMVLEETRYF. CDR3 coding DNA: TGTGCCAGCAGCTTAGAGCCGGGTATGGTGTTAGAAGAGACCCGGTACTTC.

This clonotype has ten or more counts. The DNA for the CDR3 is TGTGCCAGGGCTGGGGTCATGGAGGGGTCCAATGAGCAGTTCTTC. This sequence encodes CARAGVMEGSNEQFF. The chain combines TRBV6-5 with TRBJ2-1, with a weak D call TRBD2 (6 bases). This CDR3 has 15 amino acids. CDR1 and CDR2 from the germline V gene are MNHEY and SVGAGI. V was trimmed by 9 bases and J by 6 bases, leaving 21 bases between them.

CDR3 nucleotides: TGTGCCAGCAGCCCCTGGCAAGTGTACGGGGAGCTGTTTTTT. Its translation: CASSPWQVYGELFF. The chain is built from TRBV7-3 and TRBJ2-2; D is uncertain. Trimming cost V 5 bases and J 7 bases, with 14 bases left between them. Germline assignment: CDR1 SGHTA and CDR2 FQGTGA. This CDR3 region has 14 residues. The complete variable domain, with remaining parts taken from reference TRBV7-3 and TRBJ2-2, reads GAGVSQTPSNKVTEKGKYVELRCDPISGHTALYWYRQSLGQGPEFLIYFQGTGAADDSGLPNDRFFAVRPEGSVSTLKIQRTERGDSAVYLCASSPWQVYGELFFGEGSRLTVL.

As concerns this clonotype: One end of the junction is discordant with germline, which a read error may explain. The V gene is TRBV5-4, the J gene TRBJ2-2, with 8 bases aligning to TRBD2. CDR3 length: 16 amino acids. Germline CDR1 and CDR2: SGHNT and YYREEE (reference sequence). CDR3 region: CTSSRGLEMRTGELFF. The DNA for the CDR3 is TGTACCAGCAGCCGGGGACTAGAAATGCGCACCGGGGAGCTGTTTTTT.

A note on this clonotype: At one end the junction does not follow the germline gene, possibly because of a read error. V usage is TRBV11-2 and J usage is TRBJ2-7; no firm D call. This CDR3 comprises 13 residues. Per germline, CDR1 SGHAT and CDR2 FQNNGV. The CDR3 DNA follows: TGTGCCAGCAGCTCACCCGGCCCCTACGAGCAGCAATTC. Translation: CASSSPGPYEQQF.

A note on this clonotype: A clone one base away is much larger, so this may be a read error. The J gene is TRBJ2-3, the V gene TRBV28; D is perhaps TRBD1 (5 bases). The germline gives CDR1 MDHEN, CDR2 SYDVKM. This CDR3 is built from 14 residues. The CDR3 here is CASGLQGSTDTQYF. The CDR3 DNA is TGTGCCAGCGGTTTGCAGGGTAGCACAGATACGCAGTATTTT.

Comments on this clonotype: The CDR3 end shows no conserved phenylalanine or tryptophan, and so a read error is likely. The chain links TRBV29-1 to TRBJ2-7; D perhaps matches TRBD1 (7 bases). Per the germline V gene, CDR1 is SQVTM and CDR2 is ANQGSEA. The CDR3 sequence is 13 residues long. The CDR3: CSATGEAPYEQYL. Here the CDR3 DNA reads TGTAGCGCTACAGGGGAGGCCCCCTACGAGCAGTACCTC.

The V and J genes are TRBV11-2 and TRBJ2-1, with 8 bases identical to TRBD2. The CDR3 covers 16 residues. Unmatched junction bases numbered 14, after V lost 0 bases and J lost 13 bases. Germline loops: CDR1 SGHAT, CDR2 FQNNGV. In DNA form, the CDR3 reads TGTGCCAGCAGCTTAGAGCTCTTAGCGGGAATCAAAGAACAGTTCTTC. Its protein product is CASSLELLAGIKEQFF. The entire variable domain, with the rest obtained from reference TRBV11-2 and TRBJ2-1, is as follows: EAGVAQSPRYKIIEKRQSVAFWCNPISGHATLYWYQQILGQGPKLLIQFQNNGVVDDSQLPKDRFSAERLKGVDSTLKIQPAKLEDSAVYLCASSLELLAGIKEQFFGPGTRLTVL.

Comments on this clonotype: A much larger clone differs from this one at a single base, so this may be a read error. The rearrangement links TRBV6-4 to TRBJ1-2, with D tentatively TRBD1 (5 bases). Germline loops: CDR1 MRHNA, CDR2 SNTAGT. This CDR3 has 17 residues. This CDR3 reads CVSSDSTVRPYYYGYTF. DNA of the CDR3: TGTGTCAGCAGTGACTCGACAGTTCGCCCATATTACTATGGCTACACCTTC.

Comments on this clonotype: One end of the junction fails to match germline, which may point to a read error. The chain employs TRBV10-1 and TRBJ2-1, with TRBD2 as a possible D gene (6 bases). CDR1 WNHNN and CDR2 SYGVQD come from the germline V gene (reference sequence). The CDR3 is 15 amino acids. The CDR3 DNA follows: TGCGCCAGCAGTGAGCCGGACTACATCTACAATGAGCAACTCTTC. Its protein product is CASSEPDYIYNEQLF.

Remarks on this clonotype: Sequence at one end of the junction differs from germline and may be a read error. The chain joins TRBV4-3 to TRBJ2-7; 9 nucleotides line up with TRBD2. The CDR3 has 16 amino acids. Germline loops: CDR1 LGHNA, CDR2 YSLEER. CDR3 bases: TGCGCCAGCAGCCGAGTCATAAGCGGGAGGAGTTACGAGAAGTACTTC. Protein product: CASSRVISGRSYEKYF.

Concerning this clonotype itself: As the CDR3 is not closed by the conserved phenylalanine or tryptophan, this likely results from a read error. The chain has TRBV6-2 or TRBV6-3 and TRBJ2-5, with a tentative D call TRBD2 (5 bases). The CDR3 sequence is 15 residues long. Germline CDR1 is MNHEY and CDR2 is SVGEGT. The ends were cut back, 0 bases at V and 4 bases at J, with 12 bases in the middle. The CDR3 spells CASSYSRVPGETQYS. The CDR3 DNA is TGTGCCAGCAGTTACTCGAGGGTACCCGGAGAGACCCAGTACTCC.

Concerning this clonotype itself: No conserved phenylalanine or tryptophan is present at the end of the CDR3, so a read error is the likely explanation. The DNA is left out, because the CDR3 cannot be placed on it with certainty; the CDR3 is given as TCRdb lists it. This chain uses TRBV10-3 with TRBJ2-7. The CDR3 has 12 amino acids, counting both end residues. The germline gives CDR1 ENHRY, CDR2 SYGVKD. The CDR3 sequence is CAISEAWQEHYL.

Notes on this clonotype: A junction end diverges from the germline sequence, so it may reflect a read error. This rearrangement joins TRBV4-3 to TRBJ1-5; D gene uncertain. CDR3 length: 15 amino acids. CDR1 is LGHNA, CDR2 YSLEER, per germline. The CDR3 DNA reads TGCGCCACAAGCCAAGATCGGTTTGGTCCTCAGCTCCAGCATTTT. Protein sequence: CATSQDRFGPQLQHF.

Notes on this clonotype: This may come from a read error, since a much larger clone is one base off. The gene calls are TRBV30 and TRBJ1-1, with D possibly being TRBD1 (5 bases). The CDR3 totals 12 residues. The V gene's germline CDR1 is GTSNPN and CDR2 SVGIG (reference sequence). The ends were cut back, 4 bases at V and 7 bases at J, with 13 bases in the middle. CDR3 nucleotides: TGTGCCTGGATCGATTGGGGGATTGAAGCTTTCTTT. Translated: CAWIDWGIEAFF.

In this sample, this clonotype turned up many times. The junction does not match germline at one end; this may be a read error. V is TRBV6-2 or TRBV6-3 and J is TRBJ2-7; 7 nucleotides line up with TRBD2. The CDR3 length is 16 residues. In germline, CDR1 is MNHEY, CDR2 SVGEGT. CDR3: CASSSYGAGPTYKQYF. The CDR3 DNA sequence: TGTGCCAGCAGTTCCTATGGAGCGGGACCTACCTACAAGCAGTACTTC.

Regarding this clonotype: At one end the junction does not follow the germline gene, possibly because of a read error. This chain uses TRBV6-2 or TRBV6-3 with TRBJ2-7, with TRBD2 matching 9 bases. Germline V gene sequence: CDR1 MNHEY, CDR2 SVGEGT. The CDR3 has 16 residues. CDR3: CASSYRLAGISYAQYF. CDR3 bases: TGTGCCAGCAGTTACAGGCTAGCGGGAATATCATACGCGCAGTACTTC.

Note on this clonotype: Relative to the germline gene, one junction end is altered; a read error may explain this. The chain joins TRBV29-1 to TRBJ2-1, with D perhaps matching TRBD2 (5 bases). Germline V CDR1 and CDR2: SQVTM, ANQGSEA. The CDR3 totals 16 residues. CDR3 protein: CRAEGREERAYNEQSF. For the CDR3, the DNA is TGCAGGGCTGAAGGCCGAGAGGAGAGGGCTTACAATGAGCAGTCCTTC.

This CDR3 is CAIRGVPGEQYF. CDR3 nucleotides: TGTGCCATCCGGGGCGTACCTGGCGAGCAGTACTTC. The rearrangement joins TRBV10-3 to TRBJ2-7, with D perhaps being TRBD1 or TRBD2 (5 bases each). The CDR3 is 12 amino acids. Germline CDR1 and CDR2: ENHRY and SYGVKD. V shed 8 bases and J shed 6 bases, with 14 bases lying between them.

This clonotype has just a few counts. This chain connects TRBV12-3 or TRBV12-4 to TRBJ2-7, with 10 bases lining up with TRBD2. The ends lost 3 bases at V and 3 bases at J; junction bases unmatched: 2. The CDR3 contains 14 residues. This CDR3 is CASSLLAGGYEQYF. The CDR3, as DNA: TGTGCCAGCAGTTTGTTAGCGGGAGGCTACGAGCAGTACTTC.

The sample holds a few counts of this clonotype. Likely a read error: the CDR3 ends without its conserved phenylalanine or tryptophan. The V call is TRBV29-1, the J call TRBJ2-5; the match to TRBD1 covers 11 bases. CDR3 size: 15 residues. Looked up from germline, CDR1 is SQVTM and CDR2 is ANQGSEA. V lost 2 bases, J lost 4 bases, and 6 bases stayed unmatched. CDR3 loop: CSVETDRGRAETQYS. The CDR3 DNA follows: TGCAGCGTTGAAACGGACAGGGGGCGAGCAGAGACCCAGTACTCC.